The next 23 T cell receptor beta chains were all read from a single sample in a study of cytomegalovirus exposure and HLA in healthy donors (TCRdb year 2017). Library preparation used the immunoSEQ multiplex PCR assay. The multiplex PCR relied on a mix of 60 forward primers for TCR Vbeta segments and 13 reverse primers for TCR Jbeta segments. In TCRdb, the immuneACCESS table is reduced to in-frame sequences with V and J assigned. These tables do not hold every clone; where another copy was compared, an unresolved V gene accounts for under half, and the others remain unexplained. The sample yields approximately 90,000 clones; over 55% were counted once. The ten largest clones take up 5% to 6.5% of the sample. Sequencing was carried out using PBMCs. The receptors derive from a woman in her twenties or thirties in good health and CMV-seronegative.

The rearrangement uses TRBV6-6 and TRBJ2-3; 9 positions agree with TRBD2. The CDR3 runs 16 residues. Germline CDR1 reads MNHNY; CDR2 reads SVGAGI (reference sequence). After removal of 11 bases from V and 3 bases from J, the junction contained 15 bases not matched to a gene. CDR3 nucleotides: TGTGCCGCACTCCTATTCGCGGGAGGGTTGACAGATACGCAGTATTTT. This translates into CAALLFAGGLTDTQYF.

This sequence joins TRBV7-9 and TRBJ1-4; D gene ambiguous. Germline CDR1 and CDR2: SEHNR and FQNEAQ (reference sequence). CDR3 length: 15 residues. The V and J ends lost 1 base and 4 bases respectively, with 10 bases between them. The CDR3 DNA sequence: TGTGCCAGCAGCTTAGGGGCAGCCAATAATGAAAAACTGTTTTTT. Translating it yields CASSLGAANNEKLFF.

This clone was picked up one time. The V call is TRBV5-1, the J call TRBJ2-7; D perhaps matches TRBD1 (5 bases). TRBJ2-5 matches the DNA end more closely, so the J call is doubtful. Per germline, CDR1 SGHRS and CDR2 YFSETQ. This CDR3 contains 14 residues. Here the CDR3 DNA reads TGCGCCAGCAGCTTGGGACAGCCTCGGGAGACCCAGTACTTC. This sequence encodes CASSLGQPRETQYF.

This CDR3 is CASSLAPAGVDEQYF. CDR3 bases: TGTGCCAGCAGCTTAGCGCCTGCGGGGGTGGACGAGCAGTACTTC. The chain is built from TRBV7-9 and TRBJ2-7, with TRBD2 identical over 7 bases. Germline-derived CDR1 and CDR2 are SEHNR and FQNEAQ (reference sequence). The CDR3 runs to 15 residues. V trimming: 0 bases; J trimming: 5 bases; junction bases outside the gene matches: 7.

This clone has only a few counts. The CDR3 loop reads CAWSVEGNYGYTF. The CDR3 DNA reads as TGTGCCTGGAGTGTGGAGGGGAACTATGGCTACACCTTC. The chain employs TRBV30 and TRBJ1-2, with a weak D call TRBD1 (5 bases). CDR1 is GTSNPN, CDR2 SVGIG, per germline (reference sequence). Trimming removed 0 bases at V and 2 bases at J, with 7 bases between. The CDR3 is made up of 13 amino acids. Full variable domain (rest looked up from reference TRBV30 and TRBJ1-2): SQTIHQWPATLVQPVGSPLSLECTVEGTSNPNLYWYRQAAGRGLQLLFYSVGIGQISSEVPQNLSASRPQDRQFILSSKKLLLSDSGFYLCAWSVEGNYGYTFGSGTRLTVV.

The chain's CDR3 is CASSFSRGETQYF. The CDR3, as DNA: TGTGCCAGCAGCTTTTCGCGGGGGGAGACCCAGTACTTC. The chain combines TRBV5-6 with TRBJ2-5; 7 bases map to TRBD2. Trimming removed 2 bases from V and 5 bases from J; junction bases left unmatched: 3. Germline values: CDR1 SGHDT, CDR2 YYEEEE. The length of the CDR3 is 13 residues.

The V call is TRBV19, the J call TRBJ2-1; 8 nucleotides align to TRBD2. CDR3 size: 16 residues. V gave up 5 bases and J gave up 5 bases; unmatched junction bases: 11. Germline CDR1 and CDR2: LNHDA and SQIVND (reference sequence). CDR3 sequence (DNA): TGTGCCAGTAGTCGCCCGGGACTAGGGGTTAACAATGAGCAGTTCTTC. It codes for CASSRPGLGVNNEQFF.

The rearrangement links TRBV9 to TRBJ1-6, with D tentatively TRBD1 (5 bases). CDR1 and CDR2 from the germline V gene are SGDLS and YYNGEE. The CDR3 runs to 16 residues. V was cut by 2 bases and J by 10 bases, with 19 bases left in between. The CDR3 nucleotides read TGTGCCAGCAGCGTCACTACCGGGACTGATCTATCACCCCTCCACTTT. This translates into CASSVTTGTDLSPLHF.

V usage is TRBV6-5 and J usage is TRBJ1-1, with D perhaps matching TRBD1 (6 bases). Deletions cut 7 bases from V and 5 bases from J, with 17 bases between. The CDR3 has 14 amino acids. The germline CDR1 and CDR2 sequences are MNHEY and SVGAGI. The CDR3 loop reads CASNPQRGGTEAFF. CDR3 DNA sequence: TGTGCCAGCAACCCCCAGAGGGGGGGGACTGAAGCTTTCTTT.

A word on this clone: The same CDR3 is also encoded by other DNA sequences in this sample. The J gene is TRBJ2-5, the V gene TRBV6-6, with a weak D call TRBD1 (6 bases). There are 15 residues in the CDR3. The ends were cut back, 4 bases at V and 5 bases at J, with 17 bases in the middle. Germline V lookup: CDR1 MNHNY, CDR2 SVGAGI (reference sequence). The CDR3 loop reads CASSFHQGPSETQYF. The CDR3 DNA is TGTGCCAGCAGTTTTCACCAGGGGCCTTCGGAGACCCAGTACTTC.

The CDR3: CASGDGGRYEQYF. The DNA for the CDR3 is TGCGCCAGCGGGGACGGGGGGCGATACGAGCAGTACTTC. The chain recombines TRBV5-1 with TRBJ2-7; D is possibly TRBD2 (7 bases). V shed 7 bases and J shed 4 bases, with 15 bases lying between them. CDR3 size: 13 residues. In germline, CDR1 is SGHRS, CDR2 YFSETQ.

V and J are TRBV4-2 and TRBJ1-1, with a possible D match to TRBD1 (5 bases). The CDR3 covers 16 residues. Per the germline V gene, CDR1 is LGHNA and CDR2 is YNFKEQ. V was cut by 1 base and J by 3 bases, with 15 bases left in between. CDR3 sequence reads: CASSQVSGAPDTEAFF. In DNA, the CDR3 is TGTGCCAGCAGCCAAGTTTCTGGGGCCCCTGACACTGAAGCTTTCTTT.

The gene calls are TRBV5-1 and TRBJ1-6; possible D gene TRBD1, 5 bases. Germline V CDR1 and CDR2: SGHRS, YFSETQ. This CDR3 is built from 15 residues. V was cut by 3 bases and J by 0 bases, with 7 bases left in between. The CDR3 is CASSSDISYNSPLHF. CDR3 bases: TGCGCCAGCAGCTCGGACATCTCCTATAATTCACCCCTCCACTTT. Combining the CDR3 with reference TRBV5-1 and TRBJ1-6 gives the whole variable domain KAGVTQTPRYLIKTRGQQVTLSCSPISGHRSVSWYQQTPGQGLQFLFEYFSETQRNKGNFPGRFSGRQFSNSRSEMNVSTLELGDSALYLCASSSDISYNSPLHFGNGTRLTVT.

The CDR3 spells CAWSLSDRGNQPQHF. The CDR3, as DNA: TGTGCCTGGAGTCTCTCGGACAGGGGCAATCAGCCCCAGCATTTT. The chain has TRBV30 and TRBJ1-5; 8 bases match TRBD1. Germline values: CDR1 GTSNPN, CDR2 SVGIG (reference sequence). J lost 2 bases, V lost 2 bases, and 5 bases had no gene match. The CDR3 extends over 15 amino acids.

This chain connects TRBV28 to TRBJ2-5, with D possibly TRBD1 on 7 matching bases. The CDR3 is 13 residues long. The V and J ends lost 7 bases and 1 base respectively, with 10 bases between them. CDR1 and CDR2 from the germline V gene are MDHEN and SYDVKM. Written as DNA, the CDR3 is TGTGCCAGCACCCAGGGGGGCCAAGAGACCCAGTACTTC. This gives the protein CASTQGGQETQYF.

As concerns this clone: The conserved phenylalanine or tryptophan normally closing the CDR3 is absent here, so this likely arose from a read error. The chain has TRBV5-6 and TRBJ2-4; possibly TRBD2 for D (6 bases). The germline V and J ends were trimmed by 4 bases and 6 bases, with 8 bases remaining between them. Germline lookup yields CDR1 SGHDT and CDR2 YYEEEE. CDR3 length: 12 amino acids. The CDR3 spells CASSGGLNIQYL. Here the CDR3 DNA reads TGTGCCAGCAGCGGGGGACTAAACATTCAGTACCTC.

This sequence joins TRBV5-4 and TRBJ1-2, with 8 bases identical to TRBD1. CDR3 length: 14 residues. Germline CDR1 and CDR2: SGHNT and YYREEE (reference sequence). Trimming cost V 3 bases and J 7 bases; bases outside gene matches: 8. CDR3 residues: CASSSQGRGLGYTF. CDR3 bases: TGTGCCAGCAGCTCGCAGGGCAGGGGGCTTGGCTACACCTTC.

This chain connects TRBV6-4 to TRBJ2-2, with 8 bases that match TRBD1. The CDR3 spans 15 residues. V lost 6 bases, J lost 1 base, and 4 bases stayed unmatched. Germline V gives CDR1 MRHNA, CDR2 SNTAGT. CDR3 sequence reads: CASSRGQGNTGELFF. CDR3 bases: TGTGCCAGCAGCCGAGGACAGGGGAACACCGGGGAGCTGTTTTTT.

This rearrangement joins TRBV4-1 to TRBJ2-7; TRBD1 aligns across 9 bases. This CDR3 has 15 amino acids. Germline-derived CDR1 and CDR2 are MGHRA and YSYEKL. V dropped 3 bases and J dropped 2; count of bases not matched to a gene: 5. The CDR3 region has the DNA TGCGCCAGCAGCCACGTACAGGGGGCAGCCTACGAGCAGTACTTC. Translation: CASSHVQGAAYEQYF.

The chain joins TRBV30 to TRBJ1-3; D is perhaps TRBD1 (5 bases). The CDR3 contains 14 residues. Germline CDR1 GTSNPN, CDR2 SVGIG (reference sequence). The V and J ends lost 8 bases and 1 base respectively, with 15 bases between them. CDR3 sequence (DNA): TGTGCCCGCTCCTTGGGGGGATCTGGAAACACCATATATTTT. This gives the protein CARSLGGSGNTIYF.

This clone ranks as medium-sized. The J gene is TRBJ2-1, the V gene TRBV5-4, with a weak D call TRBD2 (5 bases). The CDR3 runs 15 residues. Germline CDR1 SGHNT, CDR2 YYREEE (reference sequence). V was trimmed by 0 bases and J by 0 bases, leaving 7 bases between them. This CDR3 is CASSLDGNSYNEQFF. In nucleotides, the CDR3 is TGTGCCAGCAGCTTGGACGGGAACTCCTACAATGAGCAGTTCTTC. Filled out from reference TRBV5-4 and TRBJ2-1, the complete variable domain reads ETGVTQSPTHLIKTRGQQVTLRCSSQSGHNTVSWYQQALGQGPQFIFQYYREEENGRGNFPPRFSGLQFPNYSSELNVNALELDDSALYLCASSLDGNSYNEQFFGPGTRLTVL.

J is TRBJ1-1 and V is TRBV10-2; 8 bases agree with TRBD1. The V segment lost 4 bases and the J segment 3 bases; nucleotides outside the gene matches: 7. The V gene's germline CDR1 is WSHSY and CDR2 SAAADI. The CDR3 length is 15 residues. CDR3 DNA sequence: TGCGCCAGCAGTGCCGTGACAGGGGCGGACACTGAAGCTTTCTTT. This codes for CASSAVTGADTEAFF.

This chain connects TRBV7-2 to TRBJ1-1, with unresolved D. The CDR3 is 15 amino acids. Trimming removed 1 base from V and 1 base from J, with 10 bases in between. The germline V gene has CDR1 SGHTA and CDR2 FQGNSA. The CDR3, as DNA: TGTGCCAGCAGCTTAGGAGGGTGGGGGAACACTGAAGCTTTCTTT. Its translation: CASSLGGWGNTEAFF.